What follows are 30 T cell receptor beta chains derived from one specimen sequenced in a study of molecular identifiers for immune sequencing clone quantification. Via MiXCR, TCRdb re-called the PCR reads, giving one row per CDR3 protein. The sample yields about 320,000 distinct CDR3 sequences, 24% seen once. The sequencing sample was made of naive CD8+ T cells from blood, with Jurkat cell RNA spiked in. The subset: FACS-sorted CD8+CD4-CCR7+CD45RA+ naive T cells. Receptor source: a human donor in good health. Some libraries in this study had Jurkat cell RNA spiked in.

Many counts were recorded for this clonotype. The gene calls are TRBV5-1 and TRBJ2-6; 7 bases line up with TRBD2. Per the germline V gene, CDR1 is SGHRS and CDR2 is YFSETQ. V gave up 0 bases and J gave up 0 bases; unmatched junction bases: 6. This CDR3 region has 18 residues. CDR3 nucleotides: TGCGCCAGCAGCTTGGTACTAGCGATTATCTCTGGGGCCAACGTCCTGACTTTC. Its translation is CASSLVLAIISGANVLTF.

This clonotype was seen at least ten times. This chain links TRBV30 with TRBJ1-1, with D perhaps matching TRBD1 (6 bases). Trimming left V 0 bases short and J 10 bases short, with 15 bases between. Germline values: CDR1 GTSNPN, CDR2 SVGIG (reference sequence). CDR3 length: 13 residues. CDR3 bases: TGTGCCTGGAGTGTACGGGGGCGACGGCGAGCTTTCTTT. This gives the protein CAWSVRGRRRAFF.

The chain is built from TRBV9 and TRBJ1-3; no clear D gene. This CDR3 is built from 14 residues. Trimming took off 0 bases at V and 2 bases at J, with 6 bases between the two ends. The germline V gene has CDR1 SGDLS and CDR2 YYNGEE. The CDR3 DNA is TGTGCCAGCAGCGTAGCCAGGCCTGGAAACACCATATATTTT. Its translation: CASSVARPGNTIYF.

The table lists this clonotype with many counts. The DNA for the CDR3 is TGCAGCGTTGAATGGTCGTTACTAGAGGGTCCAGATACGCAGTATTTT. Translation gives CSVEWSLLEGPDTQYF. V and J are TRBV29-1 and TRBJ2-3, with D perhaps matching TRBD2 (5 bases). The CDR3 runs 16 residues. Per the germline V gene, CDR1 is SQVTM and CDR2 is ANQGSEA. V was cut by 2 bases and J by 4 bases, with 19 bases left in between.

A few counts support this clonotype. The chain links TRBV5-1 to TRBJ2-7; 7 nucleotides match TRBD2. This CDR3 is 15 amino acids long. J was trimmed by 2 bases and V by 5 bases; bases with no gene match: 10. CDR1 is SGHRS and CDR2 is YFSETQ in the germline V gene. The CDR3 bases are TGCGCCAGCAGTCCCGGCCGGGACTACACCTACGAGCAGTACTTC. It encodes CASSPGRDYTYEQYF.

A word on this clonotype: A much more abundant neighbour one base away suggests this may be a read error. The genes are TRBV29-1 and TRBJ2-7; unclear D gene. Looked up from germline, CDR1 is SQVTM and CDR2 is ANQGSEA. The CDR3 loop spans 11 amino acids. CDR3 coding DNA: TGCAGCGCTGAATTGGTGGGGGAGCAGTACTTC. Translation: CSAELVGEQYF.

The table lists this clonotype with a few counts. CDR3 DNA sequence: TGTGCCAGTAGTCCTGGTTTTAGGGGGTCTTCCGAGCAGTACTTC. Protein sequence: CASSPGFRGSSEQYF. The V gene is TRBV19, the J gene TRBJ2-7; D may be TRBD1 (6 bases). This CDR3 spans 15 amino acids. The germline V gene has CDR1 LNHDA and CDR2 SQIVND (reference sequence). Trimming cost V 5 bases and J 6 bases, with 20 bases left between them.

A note on this clonotype: With a much larger clone just one base away, this may be a read error. This is likely a read error, given that the CDR3 carries no conserved phenylalanine or tryptophan at its end. The chain carries TRBV4-3 and TRBJ2-7; no firm D call. Germline CDR1 and CDR2: LGHNA and YSLEER. Trimming removed 4 bases from V and 0 bases from J, with 10 bases in between. This CDR3 comprises 14 residues. The CDR3, as DNA: TGCGCCAGCAGCCTTGGGCCCAGCTCCTACGAGCAGTACTCC. It yields the protein CASSLGPSSYEQYS.

The sample holds a few counts of this clonotype. The chain links TRBV6-1 to TRBJ1-1, with no clear D. With 8 bases removed from V and 1 base from J, the gap between germline ends came to 11 bases. Looked up from germline, CDR1 is MNHNS and CDR2 is SASEGT. The CDR3 length is 13 residues. CDR3 residues: CASGVTRNTEAFF. CDR3 sequence (DNA): TGTGCCAGCGGGGTCACAAGGAACACTGAAGCTTTCTTT.

The V gene is TRBV20-1, the J gene TRBJ2-3; no reliable D call. Trimming shortened V by 2 bases and J by 1 base, and 16 bases separated the two germline ends. The germline V gene has CDR1 DFQATT and CDR2 SNEGSKA (reference sequence). The CDR3 runs to 16 residues. CDR3 nucleotide sequence: TGCAGTGCTAGATCGACTTTGGCGGTACGCACAGATACGCAGTATTTT. Protein sequence: CSARSTLAVRTDTQYF.

This clonotype was seen a handful of times. The rearrangement joins TRBV21-1 to TRBJ2-1; TRBD2, the table's D call, was not compared with the DNA. TRBV21-1 is shown as a pseudogene. The CDR3 totals 16 residues. The CDR3 nucleotides are TGTGCCAGCAGACAATCTAGCGGTAGTGGGATCAATGAGCAGTTCTTC. This translates into CASRQSSGSGINEQFF.

This clonotype showed up just a few times. V gene TRBV20-1 combines with J gene TRBJ2-7, with a weak D call TRBD1 (5 bases). CDR1 and CDR2 (germline): DFQATT, SNEGSKA (reference sequence). Trimming pared 0 bases from V and 2 bases from J, leaving 11 bases between. There are 14 residues in the CDR3. The CDR3 DNA sequence: TGCAGTGCTAGAGATGAAGGGGTCGCCTACGAGCAGTACTTC. This sequence encodes CSARDEGVAYEQYF.

In this sample, this clonotype turned up many times. J is TRBJ2-3 and V is TRBV7-2, with 8 bases aligning to TRBD1. V was clipped by 5 bases and J by 2 bases; unmatched bases: 9. From germline, CDR1 is SGHTA and CDR2 FQGNSA. The CDR3 is made up of 16 amino acids. Written as DNA, the CDR3 is TGTGCCAGCAGCCTTCAGGACAGGGCCCTCACAGATACGCAGTATTTT. Residues: CASSLQDRALTDTQYF.

In this sample, this clonotype turned up many times. V gene TRBV7-9 combines with J gene TRBJ2-3, with 7 bases lining up with TRBD2. CDR1 and CDR2 (germline): SEHNR, FQNEAQ (reference sequence). CDR3 length equals 17 residues. V trimming: 3 bases; J trimming: 5 bases; junction bases outside the gene matches: 14. The CDR3 DNA sequence: TGTGCCAGCAGCTTTCCCAGCGGGGAGCTTTTAGGAGATACGCAGTATTTT. Amino acid sequence: CASSFPSGELLGDTQYF.

V usage is TRBV27 and J usage is TRBJ2-7; 9 nucleotides line up with TRBD1. In germline, CDR1 is MNHEY, CDR2 SMNVEV (reference sequence). This CDR3 spans 13 amino acids. Germline trimming cut 6 bases from V and 3 bases from J; bases unmatched to any gene: 3. CDR3 region: CASSMTGGYEQYF. The CDR3, as DNA: TGTGCCAGCAGCATGACAGGGGGCTACGAGCAGTACTTC.

The sample holds a few counts of this clonotype. The genes are TRBV7-9 and TRBJ1-2; D is uncertain. The CDR3 runs 18 residues. The V gene's germline CDR1 is SEHNR and CDR2 FQNEAQ (reference sequence). Trimming took 1 base from V and 4 from J, leaving 22 bases between them. CDR3 protein: CASSLVRDGRVSPYGYTF. The CDR3 DNA reads TGTGCCAGCAGCTTAGTCCGCGACGGCCGTGTCAGTCCCTATGGCTACACCTTC.

The chain combines TRBV10-3 with TRBJ1-1; D not certain. The germline V gene has CDR1 ENHRY and CDR2 SYGVKD. The CDR3 covers 13 residues. V lost 9 bases and J lost 4, with 15 bases in between. The CDR3: CAIRRGLGTEAFF. CDR3 nucleotide sequence: TGTGCCATACGACGGGGATTAGGCACTGAAGCTTTCTTT.

The rearrangement links TRBV27 to TRBJ1-1; 8 nucleotides line up with TRBD1. V lost 4 bases and J lost 3; bases outside the gene matches: 7. Looked up from germline, CDR1 is MNHEY and CDR2 is SMNVEV (reference sequence). The CDR3 runs to 15 residues. The CDR3 sequence: CASSSGGPEDTEAFF. CDR3 in DNA: TGTGCCAGCAGTTCAGGGGGCCCAGAGGACACTGAAGCTTTCTTT.

This clonotype was seen more than once but under ten times. The V gene is TRBV12-3 or TRBV12-4, the J gene TRBJ2-1, with 7 bases matching TRBD1. The J segment lost 3 bases and the V segment lost 5 bases, leaving 7 bases of the junction unmatched. CDR3 length equals 15 residues. In DNA, the CDR3 is TGTGCCAGCAGTCCCAAGGGGGCCATCTACAATGAGCAGTTCTTC. As protein: CASSPKGAIYNEQFF.

For the CDR3, the DNA is TGTGCCAGCAGTTCCCAGGGACAGAGGCGGGTCGAGCAGTACTTC. This codes for CASSSQGQRRVEQYF. V and J are TRBV6-2 or TRBV6-3 and TRBJ2-7; TRBD1 agrees at 7 bases. After removal of 4 bases from V and 6 bases from J, the junction contained 12 bases not matched to a gene. Germline V gene data show CDR1 as MNHEY and CDR2 as SVGEGT. The CDR3 has 15 residues.

This clonotype came up many times. This chain connects TRBV16 to TRBJ2-7; D not resolved. From germline, CDR1 is KGHSY and CDR2 FQNENV. Deletions cut 2 bases from V and 6 bases from J, with 11 bases between. CDR3 length equals 13 residues. CDR3 DNA sequence: TGTGCCAGCAGCCAAGTGAGGAACACCGAGCAGTACTTC. Translated, it gives CASSQVRNTEQYF.

This clonotype was recorded many times. The chain uses TRBV20-1 and TRBJ2-5; TRBD1 agrees at 7 bases. Germline lookup yields CDR1 DFQATT and CDR2 SNEGSKA (reference sequence). V was pared by 1 base and J by 5 bases, with 13 bases of the junction left unmatched. There are 16 residues in the CDR3. The CDR3 loop is CSARVFGTALGETQYF. CDR3 sequence (DNA): TGCAGTGCTAGAGTGTTCGGGACAGCATTGGGCGAGACCCAGTACTTC.

This clonotype was seen a handful of times. The rearrangement uses TRBV20-1 and TRBJ2-6, with D maybe TRBD2 (5 bases). The V and J ends lost 5 bases and 1 base respectively, with 12 bases between them. The CDR3 is 15 residues long. The germline V gene encodes CDR1 DFQATT and CDR2 SNEGSKA (reference sequence). The CDR3 region has the DNA TGCAGTGCTCCCCCCCGGGAATCTGGGGCCAACGTCCTGACTTTC. Its protein is CSAPPRESGANVLTF.

Remarks on this clonotype: Given a much more abundant clone one base away, this may be a read error. This chain links TRBV20-1 with TRBJ1-2; TRBD1 agrees at 7 bases. CDR1 DFQATT and CDR2 SNEGSKA come from the germline V gene (reference sequence). This CDR3 has 13 residues. CDR3 sequence reads: CGARSGGSYGYTF. DNA for the CDR3: TGCGGTGCAAGGTCAGGGGGAAGCTATGGCTACACCTTC.

Remarks on this clonotype: Since a much larger clone is just one base distant, this may be a read error. V and J are TRBV12-3 or TRBV12-4 and TRBJ2-3; 9 nucleotides agree with TRBD2. The CDR3 has 15 residues. The CDR3 region is CASSIAGDFTDTQCF. CDR3 DNA sequence: TGTGCCAGCAGCATAGCGGGGGACTTCACAGATACGCAGTGTTTT.

This chain links TRBV7-9 with TRBJ2-1, with 10 positions matching TRBD2. There are 15 residues in the CDR3. Per germline, CDR1 SEHNR and CDR2 FQNEAQ (reference sequence). Germline trimming cut 7 bases from V and 8 bases from J; bases unmatched to any gene: 11. Here the CDR3 reads CASTSAGGPVDEQFF. The CDR3, as DNA: TGTGCCAGCACCTCAGCGGGAGGGCCTGTTGATGAGCAGTTCTTC.

As for this clonotype: It may be a read error: a sequence one base away is much more abundant. CDR3 residues: CASSISPLSEQYF. The CDR3 coding sequence is TGTGCCAGCAGCATCTCGCCCCTCTCCGAGCAGTACTTC. V usage is TRBV5-3 and J usage is TRBJ2-7; unclear D gene. TRBV5-3 falls under the ORF class, with uncertain function. The V end was cut by 8 bases, the J end by 6 bases, with 18 bases between. There are 13 residues in the CDR3.

This clonotype was counted between two and nine times. This sequence joins TRBV29-1 and TRBJ2-3, with no clear D. V lost 4 bases and J 5 bases, leaving 7 bases between the germline ends. Germline CDR1 and CDR2: SQVTM and ANQGSEA. The CDR3 consists of 11 residues. The CDR3 protein is CSVVERDTQYF. In DNA, the CDR3 is TGCAGCGTTGTTGAGAGAGATACGCAGTATTTT.

This clonotype was counted between two and nine times. This rearrangement joins TRBV20-1 to TRBJ2-7; 7 bases agree with TRBD1. Per germline, CDR1 DFQATT and CDR2 SNEGSKA (reference sequence). This CDR3 is 14 amino acids long. V trimming: 5 bases; J trimming: 5 bases; junction bases outside the gene matches: 12. The CDR3 reads CSAYRDRGSDEQYF. The CDR3 DNA follows: TGCAGTGCTTACCGGGACAGAGGGTCTGACGAGCAGTACTTC.

This clonotype was found a few times. This chain joins TRBV6-5 and TRBJ2-7, with 9 bases matching TRBD2. V shed 2 bases, J shed 2 bases, and the junction held 7 bases outside the gene matches. The CDR3 runs 16 residues. The germline V gene has CDR1 MNHEY and CDR2 SVGAGI. The CDR3 DNA reads TGTGCCAGCAGTTACGGGGCGGGAGGGTCAACCTACGAGCAGTACTTC. Its translation is CASSYGAGGSTYEQYF.